The table lists the clone carrying this TCR beta chain with a few counts. The antigen is unknown. The whole isolated RNA underwent reverse transcription, so sequencing captured expressed TCRB transcripts. The assay was immunoSEQ multiplex PCR, and TCRdb's table has in-frame clones only and misses some. The sample yields about 650,000 clones, roughly an eighth seen once. Stem cell-like memory, regulatory, central memory and naive CD4+ cells were sorted via CD45RO/CCR7/CD25/CD127/CD95/CD27. This CDR3 is 13 amino acids long. Per germline, CDR1 SGHDN and CDR2 FVKESK. V was cut by 4 bases and J by 0 bases, with 6 bases left in between. This entry is derived from a study of beta chain features in type 1 diabetes. Study-wide points: There was no resolution here of whether HLA type influences TCRB rearrangement. Shorter TCRB CDR3s, moderately but significantly so, were found in Type 1 diabetes patients in all four CD4+ subsets.

Sequencing used naive CD4+ T cells from blood. The source of this sequence is a man aged 30 to 39 with type 1 diabetes. The rearrangement links TRBV14 to TRBJ2-5; D remains ambiguous. The DNA for the CDR3 is TGTGCCAGCAGCCGAGTGAACCAAGAGACCCAGTACTTC. Its protein is CASSRVNQETQYF.